The T cell receptor beta chain described here comes from a study of cytomegalovirus exposure and HLA in healthy donors. The overall study: Some 87 million unique TCRs from HLA-typed donors were held in an early release of data. Study results and limitations: CMV antigen specificity of three CMV-associated chains was confirmed in vitro. Many donors carried some public TCRs, although rarity characterized most TCR sequences.

The PCR had 60 Vbeta and 13 Jbeta primers. Some clones are missing from TCRdb's copy, which holds only in-frame ones; the method was immunoSEQ multiplex PCR. This sample yields about 170,000 clones, of which 70% to 80% are seen a single time; around 2% belongs to the top ten. V was cut by 6 bases and J by 1 base, with 10 bases left in between. The CDR3 runs 14 residues. Germline V gives CDR1 MNHNS, CDR2 SASEGT. About this clone: Antigen specificity is unknown.

The chain employs TRBV6-1 and TRBJ2-1; D remains unclear. Sequencing was done on a sample of PBMCs. The TCR comes from a woman aged 25-40 years in good health and CMV-seropositive. Here the CDR3 DNA reads TGTGCCAGCAGGCAGGATAGGTCCTACAATGAGCAGTTCTTC. Its translation: CASRQDRSYNEQFF.